This TCR beta chain was profiled in a study of spatial heterogeneity in lung cancer. Background on the study: Detection consistently yielded more beta chains than alpha chains.

Of note for this clonotype: Its antigen is unknown.

This CDR3 region has 14 residues. CDR1 is SGHKS and CDR2 is YYEKEE in the germline V gene (reference sequence). V dropped 4 bases and J dropped 5; count of bases not matched to a gene: 5. Findings of the study overall: Ubiquitous expanded tumor TCRs were observed in blood more at resection than follow-up.

The study tagged each TCR cDNA molecule with a unique molecular identifier. MiXCR, run by TCRdb on the 5' RACE reads, gives a single entry per CDR3 protein. The data show tens of thousands of distinct CDR3 sequences, around 12% seen once. The time point is: sample taken at primary tumor resection. Unsorted whole RNA from tumor, nontumor lung or frozen PBMC underwent sequencing. The sequence was obtained from a male donor with early-stage non-small cell lung cancer. The chain couples TRBV5-5 to TRBJ2-1; 8 bases align to TRBD2. This material consisted of PBMCs, taken at surgery. The CDR3 nucleotides are TGTGCCAGCAGCATCCGGACTAGCAACAATGAGCAGTTCTTC. Translated: CASSIRTSNNEQFF.